A few counts support the clone carrying this T cell receptor (beta chain). The target antigen is unknown. The PCR employed 60 Vbeta primers together with 13 Jbeta primers. Only in-frame clones appear in the TCRdb table, and some are missing; sequencing was by immunoSEQ multiplex PCR. The repertoire consists of about 190,000 clones, with 65% to 85% occurring once and the leading ten covering 1.6%. The data were taken from a study of cytomegalovirus exposure and HLA in healthy donors. Study results and limitations: Reportedly, fewer N-insertions than the 666-donor mean appeared in an Asian-associated ancestry cluster in a later analysis.

This CDR3 has 14 amino acids. Germline CDR1 LNHDA, CDR2 SQIVND (reference sequence). J lost 5 bases, V lost 6 bases, and 6 bases had no gene match. The TCR originated in a woman between 18 and 30 years old in good health and CMV-seronegative. Sequenced input: PBMCs. The V and J genes are TRBV19 and TRBJ2-7; 11 nucleotides line up with TRBD1. CDR3 coding DNA: TGTGCCAGTAGCGCCCCGGGACAGGGGGACGAGCAGTACTTC. Its protein is CASSAPGQGDEQYF.